The 6 T cell receptor beta chains reported below all come from one sample, sequenced in a study of human T cells and chemical hapten exposure. TCRdb analysed the RACE reads with MiXCR anew, one entry per CDR3 protein. Of approximately 110,000 distinct CDR3 sequences in the sample, approximately 10% are singletons; the top ten hold roughly 3.2%. The time point denotes: patch test 1, 2 weeks after DPC sensitization. Treatment defined: therapeutic diphenylcyclopropenone sensitization with weekly scalp DPC. The sample was whole blood, taken in connection with sensitization to the hapten diphenylcyclopropenone (DPC). The receptors were gathered from a woman aged 35 to 49 with alopecia areata. Some clones in this sample may be carry-over from other donors' samples.

This chain joins TRBV4-2 and TRBJ1-5; a possible D gene is TRBD1 (5 bases). Germline CDR1 is LGHNA and CDR2 is YNFKEQ. CDR3 length: 13 amino acids. Trimming stripped 4 bases from V and 3 bases from J, with 7 bases between. The CDR3 DNA is TGTGCCAGCAGCCGGGGGACCAATCAGCCCCAGCATTTT. Its protein is CASSRGTNQPQHF.

This clonotype was counted a few times. The rearrangement uses TRBV10-3 and TRBJ2-7; D unclear. Germline loops: CDR1 ENHRY, CDR2 SYGVKD. The CDR3 sequence is 12 residues long. V lost 5 bases, J lost 6 bases, and 11 bases lay in between. This CDR3 reads CAISQRVGEQYF. CDR3 nucleotide sequence: TGTGCCATCAGTCAACGGGTCGGCGAGCAGTACTTC.

This clonotype was detected ten times or more. This chain uses TRBV5-1 with TRBJ2-7; 8 bases agree with TRBD2. J gave up 7 bases and V 5 bases, and 20 bases lay outside the gene matches. The CDR3 loop spans 17 amino acids. Germline lookup yields CDR1 SGHRS and CDR2 YFSETQ. The chain's CDR3 is CASRSTGTRSLGGEQYF. DNA for the CDR3: TGCGCCAGCAGATCTACCGGGACTAGGAGCCTGGGAGGAGAGCAGTACTTC.

The V call is TRBV30, the J call TRBJ1-1; no definite D call. The V gene lost 0 bases and the J gene lost 1 base, with 3 bases spanning the gap. This CDR3 is 12 amino acids long. The germline CDR1 and CDR2 sequences are GTSNPN and SVGIG (reference sequence). CDR3 bases: TGTGCCTGGAGTGTTCGGAACACTGAAGCTTTCTTT. It translates to CAWSVRNTEAFF.

V and J are TRBV11-2 and TRBJ2-2, with 8 positions matching TRBD2. V was clipped by 4 bases and J by 4 bases; unmatched bases: 8. CDR3 size: 16 residues. The V gene's germline CDR1 is SGHAT and CDR2 FQNNGV. The CDR3 coding sequence is TGTGCCAGCAGCTCTTCACTAGCGGTCCCCACCGGGGAGCTGTTTTTT. It encodes CASSSSLAVPTGELFF. Looking up the rest from reference TRBV11-2 and TRBJ2-2 gives the full variable domain: EAGVAQSPRYKIIEKRQSVAFWCNPISGHATLYWYQQILGQGPKLLIQFQNNGVVDDSQLPKDRFSAERLKGVDSTLKIQPAKLEDSAVYLCASSSSLAVPTGELFFGEGSRLTVL.

This clonotype has a handful of counts. The chain has TRBV20-1 and TRBJ2-7; a weak D match, TRBD2 (6 bases). CDR1 is DFQATT and CDR2 is SNEGSKA in the germline V gene (reference sequence). The length of the CDR3 is 14 residues. V was clipped by 5 bases and J by 2 bases, with 16 bases between them. DNA for the CDR3: TGCAGTGCTCACCCGACTAGTCCTCCCTACGAGCAGTACTTC. Its protein product is CSAHPTSPPYEQYF.